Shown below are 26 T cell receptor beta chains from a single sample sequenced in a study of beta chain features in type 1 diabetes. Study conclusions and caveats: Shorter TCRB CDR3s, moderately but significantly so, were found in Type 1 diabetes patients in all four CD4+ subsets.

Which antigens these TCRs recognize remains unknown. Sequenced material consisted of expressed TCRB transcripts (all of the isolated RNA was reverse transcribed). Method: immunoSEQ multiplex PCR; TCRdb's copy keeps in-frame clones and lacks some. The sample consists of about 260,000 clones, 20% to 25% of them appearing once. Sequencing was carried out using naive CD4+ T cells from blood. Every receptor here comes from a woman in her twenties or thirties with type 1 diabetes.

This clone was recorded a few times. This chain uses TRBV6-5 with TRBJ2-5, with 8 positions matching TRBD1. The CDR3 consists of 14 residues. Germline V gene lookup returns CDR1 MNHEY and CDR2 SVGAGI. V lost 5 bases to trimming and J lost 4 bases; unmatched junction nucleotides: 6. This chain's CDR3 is CASSRTGLGETQYF. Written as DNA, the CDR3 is TGTGCCAGCAGTCGGACAGGGTTGGGAGAGACCCAGTACTTC.

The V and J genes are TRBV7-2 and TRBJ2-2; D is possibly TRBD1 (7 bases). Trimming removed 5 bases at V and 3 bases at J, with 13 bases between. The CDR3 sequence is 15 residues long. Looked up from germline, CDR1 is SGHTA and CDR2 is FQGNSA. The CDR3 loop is CASSRGGGDTGELFF. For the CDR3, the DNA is TGTGCCAGCAGCCGAGGGGGCGGGGACACCGGGGAGCTGTTTTTT.

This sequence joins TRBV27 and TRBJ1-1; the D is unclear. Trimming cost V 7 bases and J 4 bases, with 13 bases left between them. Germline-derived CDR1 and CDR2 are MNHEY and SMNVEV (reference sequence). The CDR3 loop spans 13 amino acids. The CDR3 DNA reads TGTGCCAGCACCCCGGTATTCGGCACTGAAGCTTTCTTT. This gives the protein CASTPVFGTEAFF.

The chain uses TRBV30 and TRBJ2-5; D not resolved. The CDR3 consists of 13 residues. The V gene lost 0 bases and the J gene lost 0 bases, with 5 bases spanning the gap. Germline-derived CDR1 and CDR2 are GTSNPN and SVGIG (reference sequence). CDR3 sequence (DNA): TGTGCCTGGAGTGTACTCGACCAAGAGACCCAGTACTTC. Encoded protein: CAWSVLDQETQYF.

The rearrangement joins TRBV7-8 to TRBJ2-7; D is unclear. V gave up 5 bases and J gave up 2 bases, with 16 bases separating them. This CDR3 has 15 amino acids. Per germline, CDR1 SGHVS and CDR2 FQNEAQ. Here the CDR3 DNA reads TGTGCCAGCAGCCCGAGACGGGTCCTAACCTACGAGCAGTACTTC. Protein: CASSPRRVLTYEQYF.

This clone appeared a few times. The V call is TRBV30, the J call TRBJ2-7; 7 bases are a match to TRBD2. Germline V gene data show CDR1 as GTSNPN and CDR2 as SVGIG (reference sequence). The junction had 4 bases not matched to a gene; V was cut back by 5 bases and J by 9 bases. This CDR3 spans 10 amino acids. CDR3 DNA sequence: TGTGCCTGGGGGGAGGGAAGGCAGTACTTC. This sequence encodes CAWGEGRQYF.

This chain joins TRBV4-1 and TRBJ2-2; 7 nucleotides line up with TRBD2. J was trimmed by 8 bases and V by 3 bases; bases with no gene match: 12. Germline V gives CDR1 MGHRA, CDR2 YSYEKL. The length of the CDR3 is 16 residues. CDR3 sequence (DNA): TGCGCCAGCAGCCATGTGAGCCTGACGGGAGGTGGGGAGCTGTTTTTT. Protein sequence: CASSHVSLTGGGELFF.

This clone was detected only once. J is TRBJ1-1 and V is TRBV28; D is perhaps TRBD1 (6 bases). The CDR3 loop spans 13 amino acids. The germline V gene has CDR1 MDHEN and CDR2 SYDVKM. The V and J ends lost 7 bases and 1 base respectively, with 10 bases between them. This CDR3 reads CASMGAPNTEAFF. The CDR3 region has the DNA TGTGCCAGCATGGGGGCCCCGAACACTGAAGCTTTCTTT.

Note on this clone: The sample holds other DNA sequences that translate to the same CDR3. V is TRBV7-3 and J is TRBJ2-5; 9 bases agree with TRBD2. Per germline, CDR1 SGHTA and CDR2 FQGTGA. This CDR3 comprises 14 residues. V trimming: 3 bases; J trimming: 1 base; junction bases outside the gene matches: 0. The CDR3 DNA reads TGTGCCAGCAGCTTGACTAGCGGCCAAGAGACCCAGTACTTC. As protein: CASSLTSGQETQYF.

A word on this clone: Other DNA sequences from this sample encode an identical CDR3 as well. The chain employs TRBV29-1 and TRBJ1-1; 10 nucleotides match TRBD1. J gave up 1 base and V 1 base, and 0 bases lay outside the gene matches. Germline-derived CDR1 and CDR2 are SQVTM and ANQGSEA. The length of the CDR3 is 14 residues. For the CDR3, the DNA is TGCAGCGTTGAAGGGGACAGGGGGAACACTGAAGCTTTCTTT. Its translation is CSVEGDRGNTEAFF.

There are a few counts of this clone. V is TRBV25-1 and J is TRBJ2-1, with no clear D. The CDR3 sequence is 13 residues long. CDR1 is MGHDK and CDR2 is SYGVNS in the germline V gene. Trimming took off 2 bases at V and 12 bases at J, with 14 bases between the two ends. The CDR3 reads CASSEGMAARQFF. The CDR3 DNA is TGTGCCAGCAGTGAAGGCATGGCCGCCCGGCAGTTCTTC.

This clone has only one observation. The CDR3, as DNA: TGTGCCAGCAGCTTAGGACTGAACAATGAGCAGTTCTTC. Translated, it gives CASSLGLNNEQFF. The V call is TRBV7-6, the J call TRBJ2-1; no reliable D call. Trimming left V 1 base short and J 5 bases short, with 6 bases between. Germline CDR1 reads SGHVS; CDR2 reads FNYEAQ. This CDR3 region has 13 residues.

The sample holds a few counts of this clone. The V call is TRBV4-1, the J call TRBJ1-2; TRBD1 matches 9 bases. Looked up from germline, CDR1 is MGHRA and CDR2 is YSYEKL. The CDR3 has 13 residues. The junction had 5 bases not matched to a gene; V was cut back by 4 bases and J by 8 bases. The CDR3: CASSLGQGQGYTF. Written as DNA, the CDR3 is TGCGCCAGCAGCCTTGGACAGGGGCAAGGCTACACCTTC.

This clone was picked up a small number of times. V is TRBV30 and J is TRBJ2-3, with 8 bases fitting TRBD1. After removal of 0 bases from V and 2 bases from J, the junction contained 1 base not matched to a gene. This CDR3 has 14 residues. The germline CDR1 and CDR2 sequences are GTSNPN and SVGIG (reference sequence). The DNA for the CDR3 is TGTGCCTGGAGTGTACAGGGGGTCACAGATACGCAGTATTTT. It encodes CAWSVQGVTDTQYF.

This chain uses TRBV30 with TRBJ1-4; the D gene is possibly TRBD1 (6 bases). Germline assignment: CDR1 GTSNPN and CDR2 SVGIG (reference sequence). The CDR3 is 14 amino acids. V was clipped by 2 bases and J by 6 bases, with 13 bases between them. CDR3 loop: CAWSPRGFDEKLFF. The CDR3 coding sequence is TGTGCCTGGAGTCCTAGGGGGTTCGATGAAAAACTGTTTTTT.

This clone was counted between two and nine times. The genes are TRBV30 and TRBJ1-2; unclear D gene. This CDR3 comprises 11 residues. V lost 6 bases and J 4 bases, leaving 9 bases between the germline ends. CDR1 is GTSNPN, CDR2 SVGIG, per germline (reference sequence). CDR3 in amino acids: CACQKVYGYTF. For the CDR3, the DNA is TGTGCCTGCCAGAAAGTCTATGGCTACACCTTC.

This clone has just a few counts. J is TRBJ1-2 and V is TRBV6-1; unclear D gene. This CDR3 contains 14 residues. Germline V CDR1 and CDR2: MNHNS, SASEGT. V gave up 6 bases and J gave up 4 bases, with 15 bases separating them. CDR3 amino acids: CASSRQREAYGYTF. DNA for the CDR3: TGTGCCAGCAGCAGGCAGAGGGAGGCCTATGGCTACACCTTC.

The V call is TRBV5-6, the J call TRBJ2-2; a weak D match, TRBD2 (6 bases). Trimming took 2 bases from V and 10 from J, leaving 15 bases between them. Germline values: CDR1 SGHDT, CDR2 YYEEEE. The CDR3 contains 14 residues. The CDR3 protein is CASSFVGREEELFF. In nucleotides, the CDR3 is TGTGCCAGCAGCTTCGTAGGCAGGGAGGAGGAGCTGTTTTTT.

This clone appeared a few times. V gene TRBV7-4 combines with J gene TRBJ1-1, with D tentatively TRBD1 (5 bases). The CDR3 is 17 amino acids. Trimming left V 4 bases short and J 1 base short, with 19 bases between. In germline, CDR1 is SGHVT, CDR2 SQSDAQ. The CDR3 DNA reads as TGTGCCAGCAGCTGGAGGGACGCCCAAACGGGGAACACTGAAGCTTTCTTT. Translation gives CASSWRDAQTGNTEAFF.

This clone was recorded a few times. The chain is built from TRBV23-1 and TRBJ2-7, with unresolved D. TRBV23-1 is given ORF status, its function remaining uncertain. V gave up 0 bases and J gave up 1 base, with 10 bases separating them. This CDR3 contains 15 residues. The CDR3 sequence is CASSQSIQNSYEQYF. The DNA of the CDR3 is TGCGCCAGCAGTCAATCGATACAGAATTCCTACGAGCAGTACTTC.

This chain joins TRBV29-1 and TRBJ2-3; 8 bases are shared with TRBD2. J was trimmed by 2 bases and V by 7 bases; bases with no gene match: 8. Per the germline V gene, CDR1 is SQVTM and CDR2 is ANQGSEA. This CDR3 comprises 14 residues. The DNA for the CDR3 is TGCAGCGCCGAGCGGGAGCCGTCCACAGATACGCAGTATTTT. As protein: CSAEREPSTDTQYF.

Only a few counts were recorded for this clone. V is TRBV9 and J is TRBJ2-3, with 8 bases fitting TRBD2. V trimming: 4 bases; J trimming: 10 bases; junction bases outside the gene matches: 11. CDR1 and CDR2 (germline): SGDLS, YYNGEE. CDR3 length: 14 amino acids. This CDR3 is CASSPLERESSQYF. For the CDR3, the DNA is TGTGCCAGCAGCCCTTTGGAGCGGGAGAGTTCGCAGTATTTT.

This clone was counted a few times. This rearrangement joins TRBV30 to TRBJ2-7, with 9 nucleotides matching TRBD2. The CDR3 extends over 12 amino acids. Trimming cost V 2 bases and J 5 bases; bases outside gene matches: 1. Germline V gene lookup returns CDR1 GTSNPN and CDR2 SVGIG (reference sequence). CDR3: CAWSLAGDEQYF. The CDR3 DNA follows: TGTGCCTGGAGTTTAGCGGGAGACGAGCAGTACTTC. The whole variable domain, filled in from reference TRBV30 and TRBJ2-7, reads SQTIHQWPATLVQPVGSPLSLECTVEGTSNPNLYWYRQAAGRGLQLLFYSVGIGQISSEVPQNLSASRPQDRQFILSSKKLLLSDSGFYLCAWSLAGDEQYFGPGTRLTVT.

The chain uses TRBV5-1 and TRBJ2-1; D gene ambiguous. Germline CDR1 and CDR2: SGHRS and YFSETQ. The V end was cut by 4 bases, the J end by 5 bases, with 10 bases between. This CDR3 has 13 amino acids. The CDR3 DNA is TGCGCCAGCAGCCATAACCGCGACAATGAGCAGTTCTTC. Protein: CASSHNRDNEQFF.

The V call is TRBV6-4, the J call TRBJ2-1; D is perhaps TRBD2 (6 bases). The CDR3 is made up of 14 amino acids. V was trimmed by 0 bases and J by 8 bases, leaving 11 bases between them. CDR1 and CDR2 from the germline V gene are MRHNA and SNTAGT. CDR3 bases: TGTGCCAGCAGTGACTCCGCGGGATTCGATGAGCAGTTCTTC. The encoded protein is CASSDSAGFDEQFF.

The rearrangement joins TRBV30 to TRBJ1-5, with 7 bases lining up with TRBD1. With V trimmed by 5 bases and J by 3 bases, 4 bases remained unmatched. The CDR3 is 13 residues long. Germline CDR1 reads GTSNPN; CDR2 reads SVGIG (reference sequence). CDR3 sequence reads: CAWGGQNNQPQHF. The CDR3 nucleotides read TGTGCCTGGGGGGGACAGAACAATCAGCCCCAGCATTTT.